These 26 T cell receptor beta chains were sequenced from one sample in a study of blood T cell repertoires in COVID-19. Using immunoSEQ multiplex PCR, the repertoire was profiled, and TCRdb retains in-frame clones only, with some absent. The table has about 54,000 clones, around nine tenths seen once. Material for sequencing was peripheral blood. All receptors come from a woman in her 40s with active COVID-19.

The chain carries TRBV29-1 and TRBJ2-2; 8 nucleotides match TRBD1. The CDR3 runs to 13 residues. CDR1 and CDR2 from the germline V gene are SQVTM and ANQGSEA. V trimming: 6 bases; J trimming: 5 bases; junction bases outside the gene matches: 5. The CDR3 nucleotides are TGCAGCGTGAACAGGGGGAGGACCGGGGAGCTGTTTTTT. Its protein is CSVNRGRTGELFF.

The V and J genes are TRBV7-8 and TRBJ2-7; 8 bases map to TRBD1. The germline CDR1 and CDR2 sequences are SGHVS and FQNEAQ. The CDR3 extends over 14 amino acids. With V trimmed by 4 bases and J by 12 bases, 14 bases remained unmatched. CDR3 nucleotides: TGTGCCAGCAGCTACTCAAATTTCGCCACAGGGGGGTACTTC. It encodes CASSYSNFATGGYF.

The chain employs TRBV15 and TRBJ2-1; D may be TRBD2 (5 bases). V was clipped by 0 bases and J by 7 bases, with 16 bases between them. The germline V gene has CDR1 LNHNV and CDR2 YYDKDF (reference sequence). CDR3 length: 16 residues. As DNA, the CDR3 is TGTGCCACCAGCAGAGATCGTCGGGAATTCAGGAATGAGCAGTTCTTC. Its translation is CATSRDRREFRNEQFF. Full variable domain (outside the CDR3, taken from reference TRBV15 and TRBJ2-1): DAMVIQNPRYQVTQFGKPVTLSCSQTLNHNVMYWYQQKSSQAPKLLFHYYDKDFNNEADTPDNFQSRRPNTSFCFLDIRSPGLGDTAMYLCATSRDRREFRNEQFFGPGTRLTVL.

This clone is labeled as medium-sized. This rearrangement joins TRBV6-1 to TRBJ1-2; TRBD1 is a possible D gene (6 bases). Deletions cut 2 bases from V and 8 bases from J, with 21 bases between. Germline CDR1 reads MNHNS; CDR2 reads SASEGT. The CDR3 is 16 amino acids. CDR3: CASSELLGATGLGYTF. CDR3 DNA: TGTGCCAGCAGTGAACTCCTGGGGGCTACTGGGTTGGGCTACACCTTC.

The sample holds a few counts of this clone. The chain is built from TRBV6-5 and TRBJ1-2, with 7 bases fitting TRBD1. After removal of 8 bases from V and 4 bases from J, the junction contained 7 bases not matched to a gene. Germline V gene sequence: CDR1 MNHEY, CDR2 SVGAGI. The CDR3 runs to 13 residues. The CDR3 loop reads CASSVGTAYGYTF. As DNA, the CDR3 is TGTGCCAGCTCCGTGGGGACAGCCTATGGCTACACCTTC.

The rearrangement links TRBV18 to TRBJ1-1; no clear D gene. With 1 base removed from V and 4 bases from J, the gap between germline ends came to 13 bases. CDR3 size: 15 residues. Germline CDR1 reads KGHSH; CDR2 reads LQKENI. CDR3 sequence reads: CASSPLAGEGTEAFF. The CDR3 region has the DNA TGTGCCAGCTCACCACTAGCTGGGGAGGGCACTGAAGCTTTCTTT.

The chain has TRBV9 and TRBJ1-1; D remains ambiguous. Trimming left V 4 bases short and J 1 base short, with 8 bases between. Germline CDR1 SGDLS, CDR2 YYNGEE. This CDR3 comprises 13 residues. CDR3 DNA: TGTGCCAGCAGCAAAACGGGGAACACTGAAGCTTTCTTT. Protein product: CASSKTGNTEAFF.

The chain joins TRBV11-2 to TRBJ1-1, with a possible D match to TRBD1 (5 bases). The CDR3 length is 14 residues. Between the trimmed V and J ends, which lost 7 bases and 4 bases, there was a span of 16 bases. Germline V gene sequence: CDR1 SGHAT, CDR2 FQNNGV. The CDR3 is CASTLNRFVTEAFF. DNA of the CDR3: TGTGCCAGCACCCTCAACAGGTTCGTCACTGAAGCTTTCTTT.

This chain's CDR3 is CASSLLVGAPTSNTEAFF. CDR3 DNA sequence: TGTGCCAGCAGCTTACTCGTAGGGGCTCCTACATCGAACACTGAAGCTTTCTTT. J is TRBJ1-1 and V is TRBV7-9; D might be TRBD1 (5 bases). The ends were cut back, 2 bases at V and 1 base at J, with 20 bases in the middle. The CDR3 consists of 18 residues. Per the germline V gene, CDR1 is SEHNR and CDR2 is FQNEAQ (reference sequence). Together with reference TRBV7-9 and TRBJ1-1, the CDR3 gives the full variable domain: DTGVSQNPRHKITKRGQNVTFRCDPISEHNRLYWYRQTLGQGPEFLTYFQNEAQLEKSRLLSDRFSAERPKGSFSTLEIQRTEQGDSAMYLCASSLLVGAPTSNTEAFFGQGTRLTVV.

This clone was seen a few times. The CDR3 DNA reads TGTGCCAGCAGCGAAAGCGGGGGGGCCTTCAATGAGCAGTTCTTC. This sequence encodes CASSESGGAFNEQFF. The chain joins TRBV9 to TRBJ2-1, with 10 bases identical to TRBD2. Germline trimming cut 3 bases from V and 6 bases from J; bases unmatched to any gene: 6. Germline CDR1 and CDR2: SGDLS and YYNGEE. The CDR3 length is 15 residues.

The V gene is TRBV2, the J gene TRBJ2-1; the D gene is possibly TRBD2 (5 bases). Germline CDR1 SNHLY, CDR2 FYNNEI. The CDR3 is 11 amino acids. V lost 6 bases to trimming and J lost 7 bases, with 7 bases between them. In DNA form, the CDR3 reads TGTGCCAGCAGATCGGGGAATGAGCAGTTCTTC. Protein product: CASRSGNEQFF. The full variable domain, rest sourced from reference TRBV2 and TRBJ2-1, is EPEVTQTPSHQVTQMGQEVILRCVPISNHLYFYWYRQILGQKVEFLVSFYNNEISEKSEIFDDQFSVERPDGSNFTLKIRSTKLEDSAMYFCASRSGNEQFFGPGTRLTVL.

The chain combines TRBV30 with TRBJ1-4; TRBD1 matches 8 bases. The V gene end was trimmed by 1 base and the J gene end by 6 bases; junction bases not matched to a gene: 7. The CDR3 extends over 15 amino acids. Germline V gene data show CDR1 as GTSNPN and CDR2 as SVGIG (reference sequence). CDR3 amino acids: CAWSASGQGHEKLFF. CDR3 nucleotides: TGTGCCTGGAGTGCCTCTGGACAGGGCCATGAAAAACTGTTTTTT.

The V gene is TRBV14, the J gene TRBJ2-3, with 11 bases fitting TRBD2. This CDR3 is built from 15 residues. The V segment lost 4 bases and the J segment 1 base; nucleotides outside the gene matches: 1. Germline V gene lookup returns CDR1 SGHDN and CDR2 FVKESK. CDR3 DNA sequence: TGTGCCAGCAGCCCGGGACTAGCGGGCACAGATACGCAGTATTTT. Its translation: CASSPGLAGTDTQYF.

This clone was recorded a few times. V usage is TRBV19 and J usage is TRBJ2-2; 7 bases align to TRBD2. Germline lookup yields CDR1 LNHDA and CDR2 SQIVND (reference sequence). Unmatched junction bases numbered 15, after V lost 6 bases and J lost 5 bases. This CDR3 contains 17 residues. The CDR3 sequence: CASSWVAGPAGTGELFF. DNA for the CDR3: TGTGCCAGTAGCTGGGTAGCGGGCCCTGCGGGGACCGGGGAGCTGTTTTTT.

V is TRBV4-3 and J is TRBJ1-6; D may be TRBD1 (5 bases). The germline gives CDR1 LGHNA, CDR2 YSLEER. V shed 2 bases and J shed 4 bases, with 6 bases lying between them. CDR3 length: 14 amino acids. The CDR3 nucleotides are TGCGCCAGCAGCCAACAGGGTTATAATTCACCCCTCCACTTT. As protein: CASSQQGYNSPLHF.

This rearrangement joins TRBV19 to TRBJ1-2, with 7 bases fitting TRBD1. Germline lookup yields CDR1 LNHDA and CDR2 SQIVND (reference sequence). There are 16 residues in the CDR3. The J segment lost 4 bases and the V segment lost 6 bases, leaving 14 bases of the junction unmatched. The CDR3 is CASRPPDRAPSYGYTF. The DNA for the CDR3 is TGTGCCAGTAGGCCGCCAGACAGGGCCCCCTCCTATGGCTACACCTTC. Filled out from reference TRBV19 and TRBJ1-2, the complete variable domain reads DGGITQSPKYLFRKEGQNVTLSCEQNLNHDAMYWYRQDPGQGLRLIYYSQIVNDFQKGDIAEGYSVSREKKESFPLTVTSAQKNPTAFYLCASRPPDRAPSYGYTFGSGTRLTVV.

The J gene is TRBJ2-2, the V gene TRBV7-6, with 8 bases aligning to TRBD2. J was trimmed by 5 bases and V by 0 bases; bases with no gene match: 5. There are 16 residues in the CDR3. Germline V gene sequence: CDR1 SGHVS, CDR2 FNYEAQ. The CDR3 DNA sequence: TGTGCCAGCAGCTTAGCGAGCGGGGGCATAACCGGGGAGCTGTTTTTT. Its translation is CASSLASGGITGELFF.

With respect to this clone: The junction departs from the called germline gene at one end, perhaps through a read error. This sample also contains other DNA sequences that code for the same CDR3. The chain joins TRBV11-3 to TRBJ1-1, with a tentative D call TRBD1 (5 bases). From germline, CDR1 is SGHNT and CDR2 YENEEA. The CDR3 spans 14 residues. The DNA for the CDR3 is TGTGCCAGCAGCTTACGGTTTCGGGGGACTGAGGCTTTCTTT. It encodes CASSLRFRGTEAFF.

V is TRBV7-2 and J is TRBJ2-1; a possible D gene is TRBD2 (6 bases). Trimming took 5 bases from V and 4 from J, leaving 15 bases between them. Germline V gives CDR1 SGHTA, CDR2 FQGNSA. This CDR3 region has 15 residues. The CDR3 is CASSQPGTGYNEQFF. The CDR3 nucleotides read TGTGCCAGCAGCCAACCCGGGACTGGTTACAATGAGCAGTTCTTC. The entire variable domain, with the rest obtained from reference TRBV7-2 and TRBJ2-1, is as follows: GAGVSQSPSNKVTEKGKDVELRCDPISGHTALYWYRQSLGQGLEFLIYFQGNSAPDKSGLPSDRFSAERTGGSVSTLTIQRTQQEDSAVYLCASSQPGTGYNEQFFGPGTRLTVL.

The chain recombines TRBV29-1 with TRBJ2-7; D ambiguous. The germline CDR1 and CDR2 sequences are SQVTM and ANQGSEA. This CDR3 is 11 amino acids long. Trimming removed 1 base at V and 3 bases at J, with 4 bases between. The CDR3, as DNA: TGCAGCGTTGAAGCCAACTACGAGCAGTACTTC. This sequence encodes CSVEANYEQYF.

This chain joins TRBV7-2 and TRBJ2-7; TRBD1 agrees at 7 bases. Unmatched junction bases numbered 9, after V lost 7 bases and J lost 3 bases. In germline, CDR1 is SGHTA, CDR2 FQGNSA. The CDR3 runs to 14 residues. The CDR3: CASTLRQGDYEQYF. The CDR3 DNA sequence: TGTGCCAGCACCCTGCGGCAGGGGGACTACGAGCAGTACTTC.

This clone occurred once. The CDR3 reads CASSTGQGTYNSPLHF. The CDR3 DNA is TGTGCCAGTAGTACAGGACAGGGAACCTATAATTCACCCCTCCACTTT. The chain uses TRBV19 and TRBJ1-6, with 8 bases lining up with TRBD1. The V segment lost 4 bases and the J segment 2 bases; nucleotides outside the gene matches: 4. This CDR3 region has 16 residues. The germline gives CDR1 LNHDA, CDR2 SQIVND (reference sequence).

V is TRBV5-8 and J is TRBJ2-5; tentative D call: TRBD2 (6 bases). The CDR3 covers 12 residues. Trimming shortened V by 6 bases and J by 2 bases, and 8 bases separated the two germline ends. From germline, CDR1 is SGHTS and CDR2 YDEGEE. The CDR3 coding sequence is TGTGCCAGCACGGGACTGCAAGAGACCCAGTACTTC. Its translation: CASTGLQETQYF. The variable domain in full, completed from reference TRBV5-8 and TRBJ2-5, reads EAGVTQSPTHLIKTRGQQATLRCSPISGHTSVYWYQQALGLGLQFLLWYDEGEERNRGNFPPRFSGRQFPNYSSELNVNALELEDSALYLCASTGLQETQYFGPGTRLLVL.

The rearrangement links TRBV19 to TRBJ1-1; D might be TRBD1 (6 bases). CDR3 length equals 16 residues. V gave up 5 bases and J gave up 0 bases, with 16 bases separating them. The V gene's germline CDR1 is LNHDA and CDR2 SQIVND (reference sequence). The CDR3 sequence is CASSSLTQGMNTEAFF. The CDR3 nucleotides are TGTGCCAGTAGTTCACTGACTCAGGGGATGAACACTGAAGCTTTCTTT. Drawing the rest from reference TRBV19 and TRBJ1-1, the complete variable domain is DGGITQSPKYLFRKEGQNVTLSCEQNLNHDAMYWYRQDPGQGLRLIYYSQIVNDFQKGDIAEGYSVSREKKESFPLTVTSAQKNPTAFYLCASSSLTQGMNTEAFFGQGTRLTVV.

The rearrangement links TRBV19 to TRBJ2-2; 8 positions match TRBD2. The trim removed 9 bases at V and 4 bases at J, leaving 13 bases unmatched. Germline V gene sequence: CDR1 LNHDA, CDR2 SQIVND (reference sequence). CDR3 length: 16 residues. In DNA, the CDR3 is TGTGCCAGCGTCAGGCAAAGCGGGGGCGGCACCGGGGAGCTGTTTTTT. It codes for CASVRQSGGGTGELFF.

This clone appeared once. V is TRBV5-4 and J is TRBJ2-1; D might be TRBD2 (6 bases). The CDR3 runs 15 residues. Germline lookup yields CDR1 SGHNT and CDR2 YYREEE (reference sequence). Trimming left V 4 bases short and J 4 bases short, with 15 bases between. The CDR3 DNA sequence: TGTGCCAGCAGCCCGGACTATCAGAAATACAATGAGCAGTTCTTC. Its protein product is CASSPDYQKYNEQFF.